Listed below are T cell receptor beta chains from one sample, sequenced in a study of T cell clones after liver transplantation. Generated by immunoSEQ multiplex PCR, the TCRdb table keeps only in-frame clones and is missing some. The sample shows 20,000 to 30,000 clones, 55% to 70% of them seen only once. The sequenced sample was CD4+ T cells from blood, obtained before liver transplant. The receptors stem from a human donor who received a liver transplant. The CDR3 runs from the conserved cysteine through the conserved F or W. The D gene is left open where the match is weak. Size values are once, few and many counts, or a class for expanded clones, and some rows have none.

CDR3nt: TGTGCCTGGACCAGGACAGGGGCGTCGGGAGATACGCAGTATTTT
CDR3aa: CAWTRTGASGDTQYF
abundance: .
v_gene: TRBV30
j_gene: TRBJ2-3
d_gene: TRBD1

CDR3nt: TGTGCCAGCAGCTTAGGGACAAAAACTAACTATGGCTACACCTTC
CDR3aa: CASSLGTKTNYGYTF
abundance: .
v_gene: TRBV7-2
j_gene: TRBJ1-2
d_gene: .

CDR3nt: TGTGCCAGCAGTTCCACTGATAATAATTCACCCCTCCACTTT
CDR3aa: CASSSTDNNSPLHF
abundance: .
v_gene: TRBV11-2
j_gene: TRBJ1-6
d_gene: .

CDR3nt: TGTGCCAGCAGTTACTCGAATATGGCCCAAGAGACCCAGTACTTC
CDR3aa: CASSYSNMAQETQYF
abundance: .
v_gene: TRBV6-5
j_gene: TRBJ2-5
d_gene: .

CDR3nt: TGTGCCAGCAGTTTAAATGACCTGGTCAAGAACACTGAAGCTTTCTTT
CDR3aa: CASSLNDLVKNTEAFF
abundance: .
v_gene: TRBV28
j_gene: TRBJ1-1
d_gene: .

CDR3nt: TGTGCCAGCACATTGGGCAGGGACGGGATCCCGCAGTACTTC
CDR3aa: CASTLGRDGIPQYF
abundance: .
v_gene: TRBV6-1
j_gene: TRBJ2-7
d_gene: .

CDR3nt: TGTGCCAGCAGGATGGGACAGGGACAAGGCTACACCTTC
CDR3aa: CASRMGQGQGYTF
abundance: few
v_gene: TRBV6-6
j_gene: TRBJ1-2
d_gene: TRBD1

CDR3nt: TGTGCCAGCAGCTTGGCCGGGGGGGGCGAAGCTTTCTTT
CDR3aa: CASSLAGGGEAFF
abundance: .
v_gene: TRBV5-6
j_gene: TRBJ1-1
d_gene: .

CDR3nt: TGCGCCAGCAGCTTGGTTCCCGGGAGGTACAATGAGCAGTTCTTC
CDR3aa: CASSLVPGRYNEQFF
abundance: .
v_gene: TRBV5-1
j_gene: TRBJ2-1
d_gene: TRBD2

CDR3nt: TGTGCCAGCAGCTTATTTTCCCCGACTAGCTACTCTGAGCAGTTCTTC
CDR3aa: CASSLFSPTSYSEQFF
abundance: .
v_gene: TRBV7-6
j_gene: TRBJ2-1
d_gene: TRBD2

CDR3nt: TGTGCCAGCAGTGAAACTGGGATGCTCTCTGGAAACACCATATATTTT
CDR3aa: CASSETGMLSGNTIYF
abundance: .
v_gene: TRBV2
j_gene: TRBJ1-3
d_gene: .

CDR3nt: TGTGCCAGCAGCCCTAGGGGGACAGGATTTAATGAGCAGTTCTTC
CDR3aa: CASSPRGTGFNEQFF
abundance: .
v_gene: TRBV9
j_gene: TRBJ2-1
d_gene: TRBD1

CDR3nt: TGCGCATCCGGGACAGGGGGCGTCTACGAGCAGTACTTC
CDR3aa: CASGTGGVYEQYF
abundance: .
v_gene: TRBV28
j_gene: TRBJ2-7
d_gene: TRBD1

CDR3nt: TGCAGTGGGCGGGGTGTCTTCGGAGCTTTCTTT
CDR3aa: CSGRGVFGAFF
abundance: medium-sized
v_gene: TRBV20-1
j_gene: TRBJ1-1
d_gene: .

CDR3nt: TGTGCCAGTACGGACAGGGGGGGCACAGATACGCAGTATTTT
CDR3aa: CASTDRGGTDTQYF
abundance: .
v_gene: TRBV19
j_gene: TRBJ2-3
d_gene: TRBD1

CDR3nt: TGTGCCAGCAGTCCCACAGGGTCGAATAGCAATCAGCCCCAGCATTTT
CDR3aa: CASSPTGSNSNQPQHF
abundance: .
v_gene: TRBV27
j_gene: TRBJ1-5
d_gene: .

CDR3nt: TGTGCCAGCAGTGCTGAAGTCACAGGGGGGAATCAGCCCCAGCATTTT
CDR3aa: CASSAEVTGGNQPQHF
abundance: .
v_gene: TRBV2
j_gene: TRBJ1-5
d_gene: TRBD1

CDR3nt: TGTGCCTGGAAGGTAGGGGAGACAGCTTTCTTT
CDR3aa: CAWKVGETAFF
abundance: few
v_gene: TRBV30
j_gene: TRBJ1-1
d_gene: .

CDR3nt: TGTGCCAGCAGCCGACTGGGACTAGCGGGAGTAACCGCCTACAATGAGCAGTTCTTC
CDR3aa: CASSRLGLAGVTAYNEQFF
abundance: few
v_gene: TRBV5-8
j_gene: TRBJ2-1
d_gene: TRBD2

CDR3nt: TGTGCCAGCAACCTTCTCGCCGGGGGGCCCCCGGATACGCAGTATTTT
CDR3aa: CASNLLAGGPPDTQYF
abundance: .
v_gene: TRBV11-2
j_gene: TRBJ2-3
d_gene: .

CDR3nt: TGTGCCTGGAGTGTAGACAGTGCAACTCAGCCCCAGCATTTT
CDR3aa: CAWSVDSATQPQHF
abundance: .
v_gene: TRBV30
j_gene: TRBJ1-5
d_gene: .

CDR3nt: TGTGCCAGCAGTGTGGTTAACACCGGGGAGCTGTTTTTT
CDR3aa: CASSVVNTGELFF
abundance: .
v_gene: TRBV6-1
j_gene: TRBJ2-2
d_gene: .

CDR3nt: TGCGCCAGCAGCCCAGCGGACAGGGAGATGGGGGCCAAGAGATACGAGCAGTACTTC
CDR3aa: CASSPADREMGAKRYEQYF
abundance: .
v_gene: TRBV5-1
j_gene: TRBJ2-7
d_gene: TRBD1

CDR3nt: TGTGCCAGCAGGTATTCCGGGAATGAGCAGTTCTTC
CDR3aa: CASRYSGNEQFF
abundance: .
v_gene: TRBV7-2
j_gene: TRBJ2-1
d_gene: .

CDR3nt: TGCGCCAGCAGCCAAGAAGCTAGCGGGAGAAGGAATGAGCAGTTCTTC
CDR3aa: CASSQEASGRRNEQFF
abundance: .
v_gene: TRBV4-3
j_gene: TRBJ2-1
d_gene: TRBD2